This T cell receptor beta chain comes out of a study of blood T cell repertoires in COVID-19. About the study: Some COVID-19 samples were acute and others convalescent; all came from the United States, Italy and Spain. Sources were T cells, B-cell-depleted T cells, or PBMCs; the material itself was cDNA or gDNA.

This clone has only one observation. The V gene lost 0 bases and the J gene lost 2 bases, with 8 bases spanning the gap. Germline lookup yields CDR1 SGHVS and CDR2 FNYEAQ. This CDR3 spans 14 amino acids. Original methodology: Amplification of reference gene primers was used by the study to estimate nucleated cell counts. Using immunoSEQ multiplex PCR, the repertoire was profiled, and TCRdb retains in-frame clones only, with some absent. That table supplies the V and J calls and clone size; D and trimming were determined from the DNA. The repertoire has about 45,000 clones, more than 75% of them found once; the top ten carry 4.5% to 6%.

The J gene is TRBJ2-7, the V gene TRBV7-6, with TRBD2 as a possible D gene (5 bases). The sequenced sample was peripheral blood. The TCR was taken from a human donor in a cohort sampled during active COVID-19. The CDR3 nucleotides read TGTGCCAGCAGCTTAGCGGGAGCAACCTACGAGCAGTACTTC. This sequence encodes CASSLAGATYEQYF.